This is a list of T cell receptor beta chains from one sample in a study of blood T cell repertoires in COVID-19. Clones were read by immunoSEQ multiplex PCR, and TCRdb kept only the in-frame ones, dropping some. In the table there are 35,000 to 40,000 clones, 85% of which are singletons. The sequenced sample was peripheral blood. These receptors all stem from a man in his forties or fifties with active COVID-19. Both conserved end residues are part of each CDR3. The D gene is left open where the match is weak. Some rows mark clone size as missing; the rest say once, few, many or name a class of expanded clone.

clone_size	v_call	d_call	j_call	cdr3_aa	cdr3_nt
NA	TRBV5-1	TRBD1	TRBJ2-7	CASSPNPGQVVEQYF	TGCGCCAGCAGCCCAAATCCGGGACAGGTAGTCGAGCAGTACTTC
NA	TRBV19	NA	TRBJ2-7	CASSIGRSYEQYF	TGTGCCAGTAGTATTGGCCGCTCCTACGAGCAGTACTTC
NA	TRBV5-1	TRBD2	TRBJ2-1	CASSSERGWDNEQFF	TGCGCCAGCAGCTCAGAGCGGGGGTGGGACAATGAGCAGTTCTTC
once	TRBV19	NA	TRBJ2-1	CASSIIEGMQFF	TGTGCCAGTAGTATAATCGAGGGCATGCAGTTCTTC
once	TRBV19	NA	TRBJ1-1	CASSTRLTEAFF	TGTGCCAGTAGTACCCGTCTCACTGAAGCTTTCTTT
NA	TRBV9	TRBD2	TRBJ2-1	CASSVARTSGGNNEQFF	TGTGCCAGCAGCGTAGCCCGGACTAGCGGGGGCAATAATGAGCAGTTCTTC
NA	TRBV18	TRBD1	TRBJ2-5	CASSPSRTGLETQYF	TGTGCCAGCTCACCATCCCGGACAGGTTTGGAGACCCAGTACTTC
NA	TRBV6-5	TRBD2	TRBJ2-2	CASSPRGENTGELFF	TGTGCCAGCAGCCCCCGGGGGGAGAACACCGGGGAGCTGTTTTTT
NA	TRBV28	NA	TRBJ2-7	CASSFGGFYEQYF	TGTGCCAGCAGTTTTGGGGGCTTCTACGAGCAGTACTTC
NA	TRBV6-2/TRBV6-3	NA	TRBJ1-1	CASSRWDNHTEAFF	TGTGCCAGCAGCCGATGGGACAACCACACTGAAGCTTTCTTT
NA	TRBV28	TRBD2	TRBJ2-5	CASSPSGLGQETQYF	TGTGCCAGCAGCCCTTCGGGACTAGGGCAAGAGACCCAGTACTTC
NA	TRBV5-1	NA	TRBJ1-1	CASRRGNTEAFF	TGCGCCAGCAGGAGAGGGAACACTGAAGCTTTCTTT
once	TRBV10-3	NA	TRBJ1-4	CAITGTPGEKLFF	TGTGCCATCACCGGGACACCCGGTGAAAAACTGTTTTTT
NA	TRBV5-8	TRBD1	TRBJ2-1	CASSPGQNLYNEQFF	TGTGCCAGCAGCCCGGGACAGAACTTATACAATGAGCAGTTCTTC